The 7 T cell receptor beta chains below come from one sample, sequenced in a study of blood T cell repertoires in COVID-19. The table came from immunoSEQ multiplex PCR; TCRdb's copy has only in-frame clones and leaves some out. The sample has 250,000 or so clones, under 85% seen once; the top ten hold approximately 2%. Sequencing used peripheral blood. The receptors stem from a man aged 25-45 years who had recovered from COVID-19.

The chain carries TRBV9 and TRBJ1-2, with D perhaps TRBD1 (6 bases). This CDR3 region has 14 residues. Germline lookup yields CDR1 SGDLS and CDR2 YYNGEE. Trimming took off 3 bases at V and 4 bases at J, with 13 bases between the two ends. CDR3 in DNA: TGTGCCAGCAGCGCGATACAGGGACCCTATGGCTACACCTTC. This gives the protein CASSAIQGPYGYTF. The full variable domain, its missing parts supplied by reference TRBV9 and TRBJ1-2, is DSGVTQTPKHLITATGQRVTLRCSPRSGDLSVYWYQQSLDQGLQFLIQYYNGEERAKGNILERFSAQQFPDLHSELNLSSLELGDSALYFCASSAIQGPYGYTFGSGTRLTVV.

The rearrangement links TRBV6-5 to TRBJ2-5; 9 nucleotides align to TRBD1. After removal of 6 bases from V and 4 bases from J, the junction contained 9 bases not matched to a gene. CDR3 size: 15 residues. The germline V gene encodes CDR1 MNHEY and CDR2 SVGAGI. The CDR3: CASSPQQGARETQYF. The CDR3 DNA follows: TGTGCCAGCAGCCCCCAACAGGGGGCGCGAGAGACCCAGTACTTC.

The rearrangement links TRBV9 to TRBJ2-3; TRBD2 aligns across 13 bases. CDR3 size: 18 residues. The germline V gene has CDR1 SGDLS and CDR2 YYNGEE. The V gene end was trimmed by 3 bases and the J gene end by 0 bases; junction bases not matched to a gene: 7. As DNA, the CDR3 is TGTGCCAGCAGCGCAGAAGGGACTAGCGGGGCAAGCACAGATACGCAGTATTTT. Its protein is CASSAEGTSGASTDTQYF.

DNA for the CDR3: TGTGCCAGCAGTGAATACCCCATAGCGGGGGGGCGCAATGAGCAGTTCTTC. Protein: CASSEYPIAGGRNEQFF. V and J are TRBV25-1 and TRBJ2-1; 11 nucleotides agree with TRBD2. This CDR3 spans 17 amino acids. Germline CDR1 is MGHDK and CDR2 is SYGVNS. V shed 0 bases and J 6 bases; nucleotides not matched to a gene: 7.

This clone has just one count. The chain combines TRBV12-5 with TRBJ1-2; 7 bases agree with TRBD1. V gave up 1 base and J gave up 4 bases; unmatched junction bases: 9. The CDR3 runs 16 residues. In germline, CDR1 is LGHNT, CDR2 FRNRAP. CDR3 loop: CASGLDLTGWGYGYTF. Written as DNA, the CDR3 is TGTGCTAGTGGTTTGGACTTGACAGGGTGGGGCTATGGCTACACCTTC.

The chain combines TRBV11-2 with TRBJ2-2; 13 bases are a match to TRBD2. Looked up from germline, CDR1 is SGHAT and CDR2 is FQNNGV. This CDR3 spans 15 amino acids. The V gene end was trimmed by 7 bases and the J gene end by 6 bases; junction bases not matched to a gene: 5. The CDR3 spells CASILGLAGAGELFF. Here the CDR3 DNA reads TGTGCCAGCATCCTAGGACTAGCGGGGGCCGGGGAGCTGTTTTTT.

This chain links TRBV7-2 with TRBJ1-3; D perhaps matches TRBD1 (6 bases). Germline assignment: CDR1 SGHTA and CDR2 FQGNSA. The germline V and J ends were trimmed by 5 bases and 3 bases, with 11 bases remaining between them. The CDR3 spans 14 residues. CDR3 DNA: TGTGCCAGCAGCCCCCGGACAGTTGGAAACACCATATATTTT. Its translation is CASSPRTVGNTIYF.